The 22 T cell receptor beta chains reported below all come from one sample, sequenced in a study of blood T cell repertoires in COVID-19. Repertoires were generated with immunoSEQ multiplex PCR, while TCRdb's copy carries only in-frame clones and drops some. The repertoire consists of about 200,000 clones, with roughly 82% occurring once and the leading ten covering approximately 8.1%. Sequenced input: peripheral blood. The source is a woman aged 60 to 75 with COVID-19, enrolled during active disease.

The rearrangement links TRBV10-3 to TRBJ1-2, with D possibly being TRBD1 (6 bases). CDR3 size: 14 residues. Germline CDR1 reads ENHRY; CDR2 reads SYGVKD. CDR3 nucleotide sequence: TGTTCCTTACCTCAAACCGGGGGGCTCTATGGCTACACCTTC. Its translation is CSLPQTGGLYGYTF.

A few counts support this clone. The chain couples TRBV7-2 to TRBJ1-5; D is unclear. This CDR3 region has 12 residues. V lost 4 bases to trimming and J lost 4 bases, with 5 bases between them. The germline CDR1 and CDR2 sequences are SGHTA and FQGNSA. CDR3 sequence: CASSYPNQPQHF. The CDR3 bases are TGTGCCAGCAGCTATCCTAATCAGCCCCAGCATTTT. Full variable domain (rest looked up from reference TRBV7-2 and TRBJ1-5): GAGVSQSPSNKVTEKGKDVELRCDPISGHTALYWYRQSLGQGLEFLIYFQGNSAPDKSGLPSDRFSAERTGGSVSTLTIQRTQQEDSAVYLCASSYPNQPQHFGDGTRLSIL.

This sequence joins TRBV27 and TRBJ1-4; D gene uncertain. The CDR3 runs 13 residues. Germline V gene data show CDR1 as MNHEY and CDR2 as SMNVEV (reference sequence). Trimming took 6 bases from V and 6 from J, leaving 11 bases between them. CDR3 nucleotide sequence: TGTGCCAGCAGCCAAATGAGAGATGAAAAACTGTTTTTT. Translation gives CASSQMRDEKLFF.

V is TRBV28 and J is TRBJ2-5; TRBD2 aligns across 10 bases. CDR3 size: 20 residues. The V gene's germline CDR1 is MDHEN and CDR2 SYDVKM. The ends lost 2 bases at V and 3 bases at J; junction bases unmatched: 18. Here the CDR3 DNA reads TGTGCCAGCAGTTTACTACTTTCGCTAGCGGGAGTTTCGGGGGAAGAGACCCAGTACTTC. This codes for CASSLLLSLAGVSGEETQYF.

The CDR3 sequence: CASSPRTVDGANVLTF. CDR3 nucleotide sequence: TGTGCCAGTAGTCCTCGGACAGTTGATGGGGCCAACGTCCTGACTTTC. The V call is TRBV19, the J call TRBJ2-6, with D perhaps TRBD1 (6 bases). The V end lost 5 bases, the J end lost 3 bases, and 14 bases lay between the germline ends. CDR3 length: 16 residues. Germline values: CDR1 LNHDA, CDR2 SQIVND (reference sequence).

The chain has TRBV7-2 and TRBJ2-3; no firm D call. Germline values: CDR1 SGHTA, CDR2 FQGNSA. V was pared by 1 base and J by 5 bases, with 7 bases between. The CDR3 totals 13 residues. The CDR3 DNA sequence: TGTGCCAGCAGCTTAGACCCAGGAGATACGCAGTATTTT. Protein sequence: CASSLDPGDTQYF.

V usage is TRBV6-2 or TRBV6-3 and J usage is TRBJ2-1, with D perhaps matching TRBD2 (6 bases). CDR1 and CDR2 (germline): MNHEY, SVGEGT. The germline V and J ends were trimmed by 2 bases and 0 bases, with 20 bases remaining between them. This CDR3 is built from 19 residues. The CDR3 bases are TGTGCCAGCAGTTACCTCCTGAAAAGCGGGTTGAGCTCCTACAATGAGCAGTTCTTC. The encoded protein is CASSYLLKSGLSSYNEQFF.

The V and J genes are TRBV4-3 and TRBJ2-6; 9 bases are shared with TRBD1. The ends lost 3 bases at V and 0 bases at J; junction bases unmatched: 6. CDR3 length equals 18 residues. Germline CDR1 LGHNA, CDR2 YSLEER. The CDR3 DNA follows: TGCGCCAGCAGCCACGGGACAGGGAAAAACTCTGGGGCCAACGTCCTGACTTTC. Its protein is CASSHGTGKNSGANVLTF.

The J gene is TRBJ2-1, the V gene TRBV5-1, with a tentative D call TRBD1 (6 bases). The CDR3 is 15 residues long. Trimming cost V 3 bases and J 0 bases, with 10 bases left between them. From germline, CDR1 is SGHRS and CDR2 YFSETQ. Here the CDR3 reads CASSWDTSSYNEQFF. The DNA of the CDR3 is TGCGCCAGCAGCTGGGACACGAGCTCCTACAATGAGCAGTTCTTC.

This clone came up a few times. The gene calls are TRBV25-1 and TRBJ1-5; no clear D. Trimming took off 3 bases at V and 8 bases at J, with 14 bases between the two ends. The CDR3 extends over 14 amino acids. The germline CDR1 and CDR2 sequences are MGHDK and SYGVNS. This CDR3 reads CASSEGGTTKPQHF. CDR3 coding DNA: TGTGCCAGCAGTGAGGGAGGTACGACAAAGCCCCAGCATTTT. Filled out from reference TRBV25-1 and TRBJ1-5, the complete variable domain reads EADIYQTPRYLVIGTGKKITLECSQTMGHDKMYWYQQDPGMELHLIHYSYGVNSTEKGDLSSESTVSRIRTEHFPLTLESARPSHTSQYLCASSEGGTTKPQHFGDGTRLSIL.

The count of this clone is one. This chain connects TRBV6-5 to TRBJ2-1; 8 positions match TRBD2. This CDR3 contains 16 residues. Trimming at V came to 4 bases and at J to 7 bases, leaving 12 bases not matched to a gene. Per the germline V gene, CDR1 is MNHEY and CDR2 is SVGAGI. The CDR3 region has the DNA TGTGCCAGCAGTTCCCCGGGACTAGGGTCAATGAATGAGCAGTTCTTC. Amino acid sequence: CASSSPGLGSMNEQFF.

The chain uses TRBV6-5 and TRBJ2-5; no clear D. Looked up from germline, CDR1 is MNHEY and CDR2 is SVGAGI. Deletions cut 5 bases from V and 5 bases from J, with 12 bases between. The length of the CDR3 is 13 residues. The CDR3 loop reads CASSHRVGETQYF. DNA of the CDR3: TGTGCCAGCAGTCACCGGGTCGGGGAGACCCAGTACTTC.

V and J are TRBV15 and TRBJ2-5; 8 positions agree with TRBD1. This CDR3 spans 14 amino acids. V gave up 3 bases and J gave up 5 bases; unmatched junction bases: 5. Germline lookup yields CDR1 LNHNV and CDR2 YYDKDF (reference sequence). CDR3 bases: TGTGCCACCAGCAGTGCAGGGGGCGAGGAGACCCAGTACTTC. Residues: CATSSAGGEETQYF.

The chain has TRBV3-1 (or the pseudogene TRBV3-2) and TRBJ2-3; maybe TRBD1 (5 bases). Germline loops: CDR1 LGHDT, CDR2 YNNKEL (reference sequence). This CDR3 region has 16 residues. V dropped 0 bases and J dropped 5 bases, with 15 bases sitting between them. CDR3 sequence (DNA): TGTGCCAGCAGCCAAGAGACAGACCCAGGGATAGATACGCAGTATTTT. Translation gives CASSQETDPGIDTQYF.

This clone came up a few times. This sequence joins TRBV10-3 and TRBJ1-6; 10 bases align to TRBD1. The germline gives CDR1 ENHRY, CDR2 SYGVKD. The CDR3 loop spans 17 amino acids. Losses at the gene ends were 0 bases for V and 9 bases for J; bases not matched to a gene: 8. The CDR3 is CAISESVVRTGGSPLHF. The CDR3 DNA is TGTGCCATCAGTGAGTCGGTGGTGAGGACAGGGGGTTCACCCCTCCACTTT.

The DNA of the CDR3 is TGTGCCAGCAGTGATTGGAGTAGCGGGGCTTCTAGGCAGTTCTTC. Amino acids: CASSDWSSGASRQFF. The chain employs TRBV2 and TRBJ2-1; 8 positions match TRBD2. Germline V gives CDR1 SNHLY, CDR2 FYNNEI. This CDR3 contains 15 residues. V shed 3 bases, J shed 12 bases, and the junction held 13 bases outside the gene matches.

The chain uses TRBV2 and TRBJ2-7, with 7 bases matching TRBD2. The J segment lost 6 bases and the V segment lost 8 bases, leaving 10 bases of the junction unmatched. Germline V gene lookup returns CDR1 SNHLY and CDR2 FYNNEI. There are 13 residues in the CDR3. DNA for the CDR3: TGTGCCAGCGGGGGGGTTGGGCAGCCCGAGCAGTACGTC. It translates to CASGGVGQPEQYV.

The chain links TRBV7-2 to TRBJ1-2; 12 bases line up with TRBD1. CDR1 and CDR2 (germline): SGHTA, FQGNSA. V shed 5 bases, J shed 4 bases, and the junction held 14 bases outside the gene matches. The CDR3 has 18 residues. CDR3 DNA sequence: TGTGCCAGCAGCCGTAGCTCGGGACAGGGGGCCATCAGCTATGGCTACACCTTC. It is translated as CASSRSSGQGAISYGYTF. Full variable domain (rest looked up from reference TRBV7-2 and TRBJ1-2): GAGVSQSPSNKVTEKGKDVELRCDPISGHTALYWYRQSLGQGLEFLIYFQGNSAPDKSGLPSDRFSAERTGGSVSTLTIQRTQQEDSAVYLCASSRSSGQGAISYGYTFGSGTRLTVV.

The V and J genes are TRBV19 and TRBJ2-1, with TRBD1 matching 11 bases. Germline CDR1 and CDR2: LNHDA and SQIVND (reference sequence). The CDR3 is 16 amino acids. Germline trimming cut 6 bases from V and 9 bases from J; bases unmatched to any gene: 13. For the CDR3, the DNA is TGTGCCAGTAGCACCACCGGGACAGGGGGGAACAGTGAGCAGTTCTTC. Its translation: CASSTTGTGGNSEQFF.

The CDR3: CASRLVLFLDRGRTGYGYTF. DNA of the CDR3: TGTGCAAGTCGCTTAGTGCTTTTCCTAGACAGGGGGCGAACCGGCTATGGCTACACCTTC. The J gene is TRBJ1-2, the V gene TRBV12-2; the DNA was not used to check the table's D call, TRBD1. TRBV12-2 is designated a pseudogene. CDR3 length: 20 residues.

The chain is built from TRBV6-5 and TRBJ2-5; no firm D call. Germline CDR1 MNHEY, CDR2 SVGAGI. V lost 7 bases and J 2 bases, leaving 14 bases between the germline ends. The CDR3 spans 14 residues. This CDR3 is CASKKTSYQETQYF. CDR3 nucleotide sequence: TGTGCCAGCAAAAAGACATCTTATCAAGAGACCCAGTACTTC.

In its sample, this clone was seen once. J is TRBJ2-7 and V is TRBV6-4; D gene ambiguous. The germline gives CDR1 MRHNA, CDR2 SNTAGT. The CDR3 sequence is 11 residues long. Trimming cost V 8 bases and J 5 bases, with 10 bases left between them. CDR3 nucleotide sequence: TGTGCCAGCCTTAGAATGGACGAGCAGTACTTC. This gives the protein CASLRMDEQYF.